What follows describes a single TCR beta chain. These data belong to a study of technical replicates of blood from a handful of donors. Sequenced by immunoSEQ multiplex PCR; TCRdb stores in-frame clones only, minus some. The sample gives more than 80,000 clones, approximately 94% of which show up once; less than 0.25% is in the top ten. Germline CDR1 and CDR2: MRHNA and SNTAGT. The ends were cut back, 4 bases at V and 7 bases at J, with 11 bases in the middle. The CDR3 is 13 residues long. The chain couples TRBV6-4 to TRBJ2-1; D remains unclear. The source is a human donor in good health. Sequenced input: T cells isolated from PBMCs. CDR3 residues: CASSVGVLNEQFF. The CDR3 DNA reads TGTGCCAGCAGTGTTGGAGTCCTAAATGAGCAGTTCTTC.